This T cell receptor beta chain came from a study of blood T cell repertoires in COVID-19. Whole-study context: COVID-19 samples, acute and convalescent, were from the United States, Italy and Spain.

Germline CDR1 reads SEHNR; CDR2 reads FQNEAQ (reference sequence). V gave up 4 bases and J gave up 0 bases, with 15 bases separating them. CDR3 size: 16 residues. Using immunoSEQ multiplex PCR, the repertoire was profiled, and TCRdb retains in-frame clones only, with some absent. The top ten clones hold roughly 2% of a sample with roughly 400,000 clones, 70% to 90% of them seen once. The clonotype originates from a middle-aged woman with acute COVID-19. Material: PBMCs or T cells enriched from blood (not recorded which). The chain combines TRBV7-9 with TRBJ1-2; D is ambiguous. The CDR3 protein is CASSSTGDNANYGYTF. CDR3 nucleotide sequence: TGTGCCAGCAGCTCCACCGGGGATAACGCTAACTATGGCTACACCTTC.